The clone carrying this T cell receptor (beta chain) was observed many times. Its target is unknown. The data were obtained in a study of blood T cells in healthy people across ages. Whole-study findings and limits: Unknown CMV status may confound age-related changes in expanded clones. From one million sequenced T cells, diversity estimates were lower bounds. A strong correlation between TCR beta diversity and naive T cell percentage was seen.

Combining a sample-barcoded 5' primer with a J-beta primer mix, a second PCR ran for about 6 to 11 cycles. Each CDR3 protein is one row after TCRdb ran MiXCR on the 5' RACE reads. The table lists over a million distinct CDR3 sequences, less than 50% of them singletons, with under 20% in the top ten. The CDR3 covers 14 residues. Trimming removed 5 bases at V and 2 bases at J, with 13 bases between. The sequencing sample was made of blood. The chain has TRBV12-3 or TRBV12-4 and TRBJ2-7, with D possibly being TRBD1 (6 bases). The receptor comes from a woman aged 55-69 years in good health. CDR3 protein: CASSRRGKAYEQYF. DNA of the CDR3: TGTGCCAGCAGTCGCAGGGGTAAGGCCTACGAGCAGTACTTC.